This TCR beta chain is from a study of T cells expressing NK-cell markers. Study-wide context: Eight donors were sequenced, seven testing HCMV-seropositive and one testing seronegative. Study-wide findings and caveats: Topping the CD3+CD56-NKG2C+ fraction as well were these clonotypes, in a handful of donors. The study did not resolve the HCMV specificity of expanded NKG2C+ T cell clones.

Of note for this clonotype: What it binds is unknown.

UMIs were included in TCR beta cDNA generated by 5'RACE template switching. TCRdb reworked the 5' RACE reads into one entry per CDR3 protein, no DNA. Here the sample table reports 500,000 or so distinct CDR3 sequences. This TCR came from a man in his late teens or twenties in good health. The material sequenced was blood T cells: a sorted CD56 or NKG2C T cell subset, CD4+ or CD8+ T cells, or bulk PBMC T cells (not recorded which).

CDR3 loop: CASSWKTAGRGNTEAFF. The chain employs TRBV12-3 or TRBV12-4 and TRBJ1-1; TCRdb's assignment of TRBD1 cannot be checked, as there is no DNA. There are 17 residues in the CDR3.